These 27 T cell receptor beta chains originate from one sample sequenced in a study of patients and donors after allogeneic stem cell transplantation. A single record per CDR3 protein comes from TCRdb applying MiXCR to the RT-PCR reads. The sample contains about 74,000 distinct CDR3 sequences, more than 25% of which appear only once. The specimen sequenced was blood, either unsorted or a sorted T cell fraction (not recorded which). Source of these receptors: a human donor who was either an allogeneic HSCT recipient or a stem cell or donor lymphocyte infusion donor (not recorded which). It is not recorded whose cells these are; they may come from a transplant donor.

This clonotype was observed a few times. This chain joins TRBV5-6 and TRBJ1-2; perhaps TRBD1 as D (5 bases). The V and J ends lost 4 bases and 6 bases respectively, with 25 bases between them. CDR3 length: 17 residues. Germline V gene sequence: CDR1 SGHDT, CDR2 YYEEEE. CDR3 coding DNA: TGTGCCAGCAGCCTCCTGAGGAGGGTCAGGGAAATTGATGGCTACACCTTC. Its protein product is CASSLLRRVREIDGYTF.

The sample holds a few counts of this clonotype. This rearrangement joins TRBV20-1 to TRBJ1-2; 7 bases are a match to TRBD1. V dropped 3 bases and J dropped 5; count of bases not matched to a gene: 12. In germline, CDR1 is DFQATT, CDR2 SNEGSKA (reference sequence). The CDR3 has 15 residues. The CDR3 DNA reads TGCAGTGCTAGGGATAACGACAGGGTGGGATATGGCTACACCTTC. Translating gives CSARDNDRVGYGYTF.

This rearrangement joins TRBV12-3 or TRBV12-4 to TRBJ2-1, with D unresolved. V dropped 5 bases and J dropped 8 bases, with 10 bases sitting between them. The CDR3 is 12 residues long. CDR3: CASSLLYDEQFF. As DNA, the CDR3 is TGTGCCAGCAGTCTACTTTACGATGAGCAGTTCTTC.

J is TRBJ1-2 and V is TRBV6-5; the D gene is possibly TRBD1 (6 bases). Germline V gene lookup returns CDR1 MNHEY and CDR2 SVGAGI. Trimming pared 6 bases from V and 6 bases from J, leaving 20 bases between. CDR3 length: 15 residues. CDR3 in amino acids: CASSPAPVGADGYTF. CDR3 in DNA: TGTGCCAGCAGCCCCGCGCCAGTGGGGGCGGATGGCTACACCTTC.

The table lists this clonotype with a few counts. This chain connects TRBV6-5 to TRBJ1-3; D is unclear. The CDR3 has 18 amino acids. In germline, CDR1 is MNHEY, CDR2 SVGAGI. V dropped 0 bases and J dropped 4 bases, with 19 bases sitting between them. Here the CDR3 reads CASSYSVYPSMGGNTIYF. The CDR3 region has the DNA TGTGCCAGCAGTTACTCGGTCTACCCTTCAATGGGAGGAAACACCATATATTTT.

The chain has TRBV20-1 and TRBJ1-2, with D hard to call. Germline V CDR1 and CDR2: DFQATT, SNEGSKA (reference sequence). Trimming shortened V by 1 base and J by 4 bases, and 13 bases separated the two germline ends. This CDR3 comprises 14 residues. The CDR3 region is CSARVAGATYGYTF. CDR3 nucleotides: TGCAGTGCTAGAGTTGCAGGAGCTACCTATGGCTACACCTTC.

The chain joins TRBV11-2 to TRBJ1-1, with 12 bases aligning to TRBD1. Germline-derived CDR1 and CDR2 are SGHAT and FQNNGV. The length of the CDR3 is 17 residues. The J segment lost 4 bases and the V segment lost 5 bases, leaving 11 bases of the junction unmatched. The CDR3: CASSHRDRGPLGTEAFF. The CDR3 nucleotides are TGTGCCAGCAGCCACCGGGACAGGGGGCCCCTTGGCACTGAAGCTTTCTTT.

The CDR3, as DNA: TGTGCCAGCAGCTTCGACTCGGATCCCACAGATACGCAGTATTTT. Translation: CASSFDSDPTDTQYF. The chain combines TRBV7-3 with TRBJ2-3; D ambiguous. From germline, CDR1 is SGHTA and CDR2 FQGTGA. V lost 3 bases and J 2 bases, leaving 12 bases between the germline ends. The CDR3 is 15 amino acids.

The genes are TRBV30 and TRBJ1-2; possibly TRBD1 for D (6 bases). CDR1 GTSNPN and CDR2 SVGIG come from the germline V gene (reference sequence). The V gene lost 1 base and the J gene lost 6 bases, with 9 bases spanning the gap. The CDR3 is 12 residues long. The CDR3 loop is CAWSAGGDGYTF. The CDR3 coding sequence is TGTGCCTGGAGTGCGGGGGGCGATGGCTACACCTTC.

This clonotype was detected a few times. The chain joins TRBV5-6 to TRBJ2-3; the match to TRBD1 covers 8 bases. There are 14 residues in the CDR3. CDR1 and CDR2 from the germline V gene are SGHDT and YYEEEE. J gave up 3 bases and V 5 bases, and 5 bases lay outside the gene matches. CDR3 in DNA: TGTGCCAGCAGTCAGGGGGCTGGGACAGATACGCAGTATTTT. Its protein is CASSQGAGTDTQYF.

This clonotype was counted only a few times. V gene TRBV7-9 combines with J gene TRBJ2-5; D is unclear. V was trimmed by 8 bases and J by 5 bases, leaving 3 bases between them. CDR1 is SEHNR and CDR2 is FQNEAQ in the germline V gene (reference sequence). The CDR3 sequence is 9 residues long. The DNA for the CDR3 is TGTGCCAGCGGTGAGACCCAGTACTTC. Encoded protein: CASGETQYF.

This clonotype was detected only a few times. The DNA for the CDR3 is TGTGCCATCAGTGCTTCCAGGTTGGAGACCCAGTACTTC. It codes for CAISASRLETQYF. V is TRBV10-3 and J is TRBJ2-5; D gene unclear. Deletions cut 4 bases from V and 5 bases from J, with 11 bases between. CDR1 is ENHRY and CDR2 is SYGVKD in the germline V gene. The CDR3 length is 13 residues.

This clonotype was seen only a few times. This chain connects TRBV29-1 to TRBJ2-1; D is undetermined. The CDR3 sequence is 17 residues long. Germline assignment: CDR1 SQVTM and CDR2 ANQGSEA. Trimming cost V 0 bases and J 9 bases, with 24 bases left between them. CDR3 coding DNA: TGCAGCGTTGAAGAACGTTTGGTTTGGCAGTCGGTGGCTGAGCAGTTCTTC. Residues: CSVEERLVWQSVAEQFF.

This chain uses TRBV5-1 with TRBJ2-1, with TRBD2 matching 14 bases. Per the germline V gene, CDR1 is SGHRS and CDR2 is YFSETQ. The CDR3 totals 19 residues. The V and J ends lost 0 bases and 2 bases, in that order; junction bases with no gene match: 7. CDR3 bases: TGCGCCAGCAGCTTGGCCAGGACTAGCGGGAGGTCCCCCTACAATGAGCAGTTCTTC. This gives the protein CASSLARTSGRSPYNEQFF.

The chain recombines TRBV6-5 with TRBJ1-1; TRBD1 agrees at 7 bases. The CDR3 is 16 residues long. CDR1 is MNHEY, CDR2 SVGAGI, per germline. V trimming: 5 bases; J trimming: 1 base; junction bases outside the gene matches: 10. Here the CDR3 reads CASSLGQVRKNTEAFF. The CDR3, as DNA: TGTGCCAGCAGTCTTGGACAGGTTCGTAAGAACACTGAAGCTTTCTTT.

The chain combines TRBV7-2 with TRBJ2-1; D is ambiguous. This CDR3 contains 16 residues. V was cut by 1 base and J by 6 bases, with 16 bases left in between. Germline V gives CDR1 SGHTA, CDR2 FQGNSA. CDR3 coding DNA: TGTGCCAGCAGCTTAGGTTGGGTTTCCAATTTCAATGAGCAGTTCTTC. The encoded protein is CASSLGWVSNFNEQFF. The full variable domain, completed using reference TRBV7-2 and TRBJ2-1, is GAGVSQSPSNKVTEKGKDVELRCDPISGHTALYWYRQSLGQGLEFLIYFQGNSAPDKSGLPSDRFSAERTGGSVSTLTIQRTQQEDSAVYLCASSLGWVSNFNEQFFGPGTRLTVL.

This clonotype was recorded a few times. V gene TRBV7-8 combines with J gene TRBJ2-3; 9 bases are a match to TRBD1. Germline V CDR1 and CDR2: SGHVS, FQNEAQ. This CDR3 contains 16 residues. Losses at the gene ends were 3 bases for V and 2 bases for J; bases not matched to a gene: 6. This CDR3 reads CASSFRTGAITDTQYF. CDR3 bases: TGTGCCAGCAGCTTCCGGACAGGGGCCATCACAGATACGCAGTATTTT.

This clonotype has just a few counts. V and J are TRBV29-1 and TRBJ1-2; no clear D gene. V was shortened by 0 bases and J by 7 bases, with 15 bases between the two germline ends. From germline, CDR1 is SQVTM and CDR2 ANQGSEA. The CDR3 extends over 14 amino acids. CDR3 nucleotides: TGCAGCGTTGAAGATTCCGGGGAAGGAGGTGGCTACACCTTC. This sequence encodes CSVEDSGEGGGYTF.

This clonotype was seen a handful of times. The CDR3 spells CASSPGLANYGYTF. Written as DNA, the CDR3 is TGTGCCAGCAGCCCAGGGTTGGCTAACTATGGCTACACCTTC. The rearrangement uses TRBV7-9 and TRBJ1-2, with D perhaps matching TRBD1 (5 bases). CDR1 and CDR2 from the germline V gene are SEHNR and FQNEAQ (reference sequence). V lost 5 bases to trimming and J lost 0 bases, with 10 bases between them. This CDR3 has 14 amino acids. Drawing the rest from reference TRBV7-9 and TRBJ1-2, the complete variable domain is DTGVSQNPRHKITKRGQNVTFRCDPISEHNRLYWYRQTLGQGPEFLTYFQNEAQLEKSRLLSDRFSAERPKGSFSTLEIQRTEQGDSAMYLCASSPGLANYGYTFGSGTRLTVV.

This clonotype has at least ten counts. This chain connects TRBV4-3 to TRBJ1-4, with 7 bases lining up with TRBD1. Germline lookup yields CDR1 LGHNA and CDR2 YSLEER. V lost 0 bases to trimming and J lost 6 bases; unmatched junction nucleotides: 4. CDR3 length: 15 residues. The CDR3 spells CASSQDRGLDEKLFF. The CDR3 DNA reads as TGCGCCAGCAGCCAAGATAGGGGGCTAGATGAAAAACTGTTTTTT.

This clonotype was observed a handful of times. The chain recombines TRBV29-1 with TRBJ1-3, with D perhaps matching TRBD1 (6 bases). The V and J ends lost 1 base and 2 bases respectively, with 12 bases between them. Germline CDR1 is SQVTM and CDR2 is ANQGSEA. The CDR3 runs to 15 residues. The CDR3 DNA is TGCAGCGTTGAAGCGGTCAGGGGTGCTGGAAACACCATATATTTT. Protein sequence: CSVEAVRGAGNTIYF.

The chain uses TRBV20-1 and TRBJ2-3; D tentatively reads TRBD1 or TRBD2 (5 bases each). This CDR3 is 11 amino acids long. CDR1 DFQATT and CDR2 SNEGSKA come from the germline V gene (reference sequence). Trimming took off 7 bases at V and 6 bases at J, with 11 bases between the two ends. For the CDR3, the DNA is TGCAGTGGGGACCCGGGGGATACGCAGTATTTT. It codes for CSGDPGDTQYF.

The chain is built from TRBV5-1 and TRBJ2-7, with D perhaps matching TRBD1 or TRBD2 (6 bases each). CDR1 and CDR2 from the germline V gene are SGHRS and YFSETQ. V was cut by 7 bases and J by 5 bases, with 10 bases left in between. This CDR3 comprises 11 residues. The CDR3 DNA reads as TGCGCCAGCCGAAGGGGGGACGAGCAGTACTTC. Translation gives CASRRGDEQYF.

V and J are TRBV25-1 and TRBJ2-1; 7 bases line up with TRBD2. The CDR3 runs 16 residues. CDR1 and CDR2 (germline): MGHDK, SYGVNS. V trimming: 4 bases; J trimming: 2 bases; junction bases outside the gene matches: 8. The CDR3 loop is CASSGIREGPYNEQFF. The DNA of the CDR3 is TGTGCCAGCAGTGGAATCAGGGAGGGACCCTACAATGAGCAGTTCTTC.

This clonotype was seen a handful of times. This chain joins TRBV2 and TRBJ1-1; D is undetermined. Germline assignment: CDR1 SNHLY and CDR2 FYNNEI. The V end was cut by 2 bases, the J end by 1 base, with 8 bases between. This CDR3 has 14 residues. The CDR3 sequence is CASSEWNRNTEAFF. CDR3 DNA sequence: TGTGCCAGCAGTGAATGGAACAGGAACACTGAAGCTTTCTTT.

The chain is built from TRBV9 and TRBJ1-3; the match to TRBD1 covers 7 bases. Germline V gene data show CDR1 as SGDLS and CDR2 as YYNGEE. Trimming at V came to 2 bases and at J to 3 bases, leaving 5 bases not matched to a gene. The CDR3 runs 15 residues. The CDR3 sequence is CASSVTGRIGNTIYF. The CDR3 region has the DNA TGTGCCAGCAGCGTGACAGGGCGAATTGGAAACACCATATATTTT.

At least ten counts were recorded for this clonotype. CDR3 in amino acids: CASSFDSNYGYTF. CDR3 nucleotides: TGCGCCAGCAGCTTTGACAGTAACTATGGCTACACCTTC. The V gene is TRBV5-1, the J gene TRBJ1-2; weak D call: TRBD1 (5 bases). The CDR3 sequence is 13 residues long. Germline CDR1 and CDR2: SGHRS and YFSETQ. The V end lost 2 bases, the J end lost 1 base, and 6 bases lay between the germline ends.